Sequencing of this T cell receptor (beta chain) was carried out in a study of CD8+ T cells in alopecia areata (dated by TCRdb to 2016 to 2018). Notes on the research overall: Treated patients were enrolled in an open-label pilot trial of oral tofacitinib at 5 to 10 mg twice daily for moderate-to-severe alopecia areata. Tofacitinib was given for 6 to 18 months, followed by 6 months of follow-up off drug to assess delayed response and recurrence. In treated patients, disease severity was measured using the SALT score, which gives the percentage of scalp surface area affected. To study T cell clonal expansion in alopecia areata, the researchers applied high-throughput TCRbeta sequencing to both the C3H/HeJ mouse model and human patients. Human TCRbeta sequencing covered scalp tissue and sorted CD4+ and CD8+ peripheral blood T cells from patchy and totalis/universalis alopecia areata patients and healthy controls. Biopsies were taken from tofacitinib-treated patients at baseline and at 4 and 24 weeks of treatment, and a later scalp biopsy was taken in several of the tofacitinib-treated patients. Clonality in the scalp was compared among normal scalp (n=4), patchy alopecia areata scalp (n=8), and alopecia totalis/universalis scalp (n=8). RNA was obtained with the PAXgene miRNA kit for fixed scalp, the miRNeasy kit for PBMCs, and the RNeasy kit for mouse skin. immunoSEQ multiplex PCR using 35 Vbeta forward primers and 13 Jbeta reverse primers was used to amplify TCRbeta CDR3 regions.

Library prep was done by the immunoSEQ multiplex PCR assay. RNA was extracted from all samples and reverse transcribed into cDNA as template for TCR sequencing. SuperScript III was used to make first-strand cDNA, primed with a 2:1 mix of oligo-dT and random hexamers. A synthetic immune receptor repertoire was used to measure amplification bias, and any remaining bias was corrected computationally. The original methods were these. After raw reads were preprocessed to remove errors, the CDR3 was defined following IMGT conventions as running from the conserved cysteine to phenylalanine. To get clonality, Shannon entropy was normalized by log2 of the number of productive unique TCRs and the result was subtracted from 1. CD4 or CD8 identity of scalp clones was inferred by cross-referencing scalp TCRbeta sequences with sorted blood CD4 and CD8 repertoires. This is the immuneACCESS table as TCRdb keeps it, with only in-frame sequences that have V and J called. A part of the clones is gone; compared with another copy, unresolved V genes explain less than half, and the rest is unexplained. The V and J calls and clone size were taken over from that table, and D and trimming were inferred from the DNA. This sample comprises about 190,000 clones, 60% of them detected only once. Just over 1% of the sample goes to the ten largest clones.

This clone was found once. The antigen it recognizes is unknown. There are no base qualities to consult, and no much larger clone falls within one base. The time point label for this specimen denotes: roughly 24 weeks on oral tofacitinib. Reading the label with the study, this specimen's treatment or condition is: oral pan-JAK inhibitor, 5-10 mg twice daily. From alopecia areata patients, peripheral blood was collected along with lesional scalp punch biopsies. PBMCs were isolated by density centrifugation and stained for CD3, CD4 and CD8, after which CD4+ and CD8+ T cells were sorted on a FACSAria. At the junction V is shortened by 7 bases and J by 2 bases, with 12 bases in between. From cysteine to phenylalanine, the CDR3 is 13 amino acids long. The entry retains the CDR3 DNA only, 39 bases that are in frame from base 1. Via the germline V gene (reference sequence), CDR1 is GTSNPN and CDR2 SVGIG. Overall study results and their limits: Unlike mouse skin, where gammadelta T cells dominate, normal human skin contains resident alphabeta T cells that get sequenced too, which complicates analysis of the scalp TCR repertoire. Because the treated cohort was small and included a single nonresponder, larger studies are needed to assess links between baseline CD8+ expansion and response. Many expanded lesional clones were found to persist in scalp and blood during tofacitinib treatment, and relapse after treatment cessation may be partly explained by this persistence. With tofacitinib, both scalp clonality and the number of expanded CD8+ clones among the top 100 scalp clones went down significantly. Compared with mice, TCR sequences shared between patients were less clear, possibly partly because of HLA diversity across the patient population. Compared with normal scalp, lesional scalp, particularly in alopecia totalis/universalis, had higher clonality and more expanded CD8+ clones, which suggests antigenic drive.

Here the sequenced sample was CD4+ T cells sorted from blood, taken at week 24, from a patient treated with tofacitinib. The source of this sequence is a human donor with alopecia areata. This chain joins TRBV30 to TRBJ1-3; TRBD1 is a possible D gene, resting on 5 matching bases. At the DNA level, the sequence is TGTGCCTCCCCGTTGGGGGCTGGAAACACCATATATTTT. This yields the protein CASPLGAGNTIYF.